This passage covers 20 T cell receptor beta chains from one sample sequenced in a study of tumor-infiltrating lymphocytes in primary liver carcinoma. From approximately 450 ng total RNA, TCR beta cDNA was generated with a primer in the constant region. Sequencing libraries for TCR beta derived from three nested multiplex PCR rounds that used slightly modified ARM-PCR. TRBV1-TRBV30 forward primers and a C-beta reverse primer were used in the first two PCR rounds, which each ran for 10 cycles. MiXCR, run by TCRdb on the multiplex PCR reads, gives a single entry per CDR3 protein. In the table there are about 180,000 distinct CDR3 sequences, approximately 60% of which are singletons. Unsorted whole blood yielded the blood RNA, and germline DNA was also extracted. Sequencing was done on a sample of peripheral blood. Source of these receptors: a man aged 35 to 55 with primary liver carcinoma and hepatitis B virus infection.

This clonotype occurred a few times. The gene calls are TRBV6-5 and TRBJ1-2; 10 positions match TRBD1. V dropped 7 bases and J dropped 8; count of bases not matched to a gene: 22. The CDR3 extends over 18 amino acids. The germline V gene encodes CDR1 MNHEY and CDR2 SVGAGI. CDR3 nucleotide sequence: TGTGCCAGCACAGAAAAACGGCCGAGGGGACAGGGGAGCTACGGCTACACCTTC. Residues: CASTEKRPRGQGSYGYTF.

Only a few counts were recorded for this clonotype. The chain combines TRBV10-3 with TRBJ1-2; D might be TRBD1 (5 bases). Germline V gene sequence: CDR1 ENHRY, CDR2 SYGVKD. V lost 2 bases and J 5 bases, leaving 9 bases between the germline ends. This CDR3 contains 13 residues. The CDR3 sequence is CAISEGTGYGYTF. CDR3 sequence (DNA): TGTGCCATCAGTGAGGGGACGGGTTATGGCTACACCTTC.

The genes are TRBV28 and TRBJ2-3; 9 nucleotides align to TRBD1. Germline V gene lookup returns CDR1 MDHEN and CDR2 SYDVKM. This CDR3 has 16 residues. Trimming cost V 5 bases and J 15 bases; bases outside gene matches: 21. CDR3 sequence (DNA): TGTGCCAGCAGTCCCGGGACAGGGCTGACTAGGGGGGATGCATATTTT. Translated: CASSPGTGLTRGDAYF.

This clonotype has a count of ten or more. The chain combines TRBV11-2 with TRBJ1-2; D is ambiguous. Trimming removed 8 bases from V and 8 bases from J, with 24 bases in between. CDR1 and CDR2 (germline): SGHAT, FQNNGV. This CDR3 region has 15 residues. The CDR3 DNA reads TGTGCCAGCCTTTTGCCGCTTACCCGGGCGGACGGCTACACCTTC. This encodes CASLLPLTRADGYTF.

Note on this clonotype: Sequence at one end of the junction differs from germline and may be a read error. The rearrangement joins TRBV12-3 or TRBV12-4 to TRBJ2-5, with 10 bases matching TRBD2. CDR3 size: 16 residues. The CDR3 here is CSSSFELAGVKETQYF. CDR3 DNA: TGTTCCAGCAGTTTCGAGCTAGCGGGAGTTAAAGAGACCCAGTACTTC.

Details on this clonotype: The junction departs from germline at one end; a sequencing error may be responsible. The chain links TRBV11-2 to TRBJ2-7; D assignment may be TRBD1 or TRBD2 (6 bases each). The CDR3 loop spans 14 amino acids. CDR1 and CDR2 (germline): SGHAT, FQNNGV. This CDR3 is CVSSLGGLPYEQYF. The CDR3 nucleotides are TGTGTCAGCAGCTTAGGGGGACTCCCCTACGAACAGTACTTC.

Concerning this clonotype: The missing conserved phenylalanine or tryptophan at the end of this CDR3 makes a read error likely. The chain links TRBV6-5 to TRBJ2-3; D is uncertain. The V and J ends lost 10 bases and 9 bases respectively, with 5 bases between them. Germline V lookup: CDR1 MNHEY, CDR2 SVGAGI. The CDR3 has 8 residues. The CDR3 is CANVTQYS. The CDR3 nucleotides are TGTGCCAACGTCACGCAGTATTCT.

The V gene is TRBV5-1, the J gene TRBJ2-7, with unresolved D. Germline V gives CDR1 SGHRS, CDR2 YFSETQ. V gave up 3 bases and J gave up 3 bases, with 13 bases separating them. The CDR3 totals 14 residues. Here the CDR3 reads CASSSQGDVYEQYF. The CDR3 DNA sequence: TGCGCCAGCAGCTCTCAAGGAGATGTCTACGAGCAGTACTTC. Based on the CDR3 plus reference TRBV5-1 and TRBJ2-7, the full variable domain is KAGVTQTPRYLIKTRGQQVTLSCSPISGHRSVSWYQQTPGQGLQFLFEYFSETQRNKGNFPGRFSGRQFSNSRSEMNVSTLELGDSALYLCASSSQGDVYEQYFGPGTRLTVT.

Concerning this clonotype: It may be a read error: a sequence one base away is much more abundant. The gene calls are TRBV6-5 and TRBJ2-7, with TRBD1 as a possible D gene (6 bases). CDR3 length: 12 amino acids. The germline gives CDR1 MNHEY, CDR2 SVGAGI. Trimming removed 7 bases at V and 7 bases at J, with 14 bases between. The CDR3 here is CASTRGIGEQYF. CDR3 DNA: TGTGCCAGCACTAGGGGGATAGGGGAGCAGTACTTC.

The rearrangement links TRBV5-1 to TRBJ2-7; 7 bases match TRBD2. Germline trimming cut 6 bases from V and 4 bases from J; bases unmatched to any gene: 7. CDR3 length: 13 amino acids. CDR1 and CDR2 (germline): SGHRS, YFSETQ. The DNA of the CDR3 is TGCGCCAGCAACCTCGGGGAGGGGTACGAGCAGTACTTC. It encodes CASNLGEGYEQYF. The full variable domain, completed using reference TRBV5-1 and TRBJ2-7, is KAGVTQTPRYLIKTRGQQVTLSCSPISGHRSVSWYQQTPGQGLQFLFEYFSETQRNKGNFPGRFSGRQFSNSRSEMNVSTLELGDSALYLCASNLGEGYEQYFGPGTRLTVT.

Regarding this clonotype: This may come from a read error, since a much larger clone is one base off. CDR3 in DNA: TGCAACGTTGAAATAGGGGCTGAGACCCAGTACTTC. Protein product: CNVEIGAETQYF. The V gene is TRBV29-1, the J gene TRBJ2-5; D is possibly TRBD1 (5 bases). The CDR3 contains 12 residues. The germline CDR1 and CDR2 sequences are SQVTM and ANQGSEA.

A word on this clonotype: A much larger clone differs from this one at a single base, so this may be a read error. The chain recombines TRBV29-1 with TRBJ2-3; D not certain. The V end was cut by 8 bases, the J end by 5 bases, with 8 bases between. The CDR3 is made up of 10 amino acids. CDR1 is SQVTM and CDR2 is ANQGSEA in the germline V gene. Here the CDR3 reads CSIIQDTQYF. The CDR3 coding sequence is TGCAGCATTATTCAAGATACGCAGTATTTT.

For this clonotype: An end of the junction differs from the germline gene, which may be a read error. This rearrangement joins TRBV6-1 to TRBJ2-2; TRBD1 aligns across 10 bases. The CDR3 consists of 18 residues. Germline CDR1 MNHNS, CDR2 SASEGT. The CDR3 here is CASTGASGQGYNTGELFF. The DNA of the CDR3 is TGTGCCAGCACGGGCGCGTCGGGACAGGGGTATAACACCGGGGAACTGTTTTTT.

This clonotype appeared a few times. The chain joins TRBV6-1 to TRBJ1-6, with D uncertain. The V and J ends lost 7 bases and 4 bases respectively, with 8 bases between them. The CDR3 extends over 13 amino acids. Germline lookup yields CDR1 MNHNS and CDR2 SASEGT. CDR3: CASMLDYNSPLHF. The CDR3 nucleotides read TGTGCCAGCATGTTGGATTATAATTCACCCCTCCACTTT.

V and J are TRBV5-5 and TRBJ2-7; TRBD1 or TRBD2 may be the D gene (6 bases each). Germline assignment: CDR1 SGHKS and CDR2 YYEKEE (reference sequence). The CDR3 totals 14 residues. Trimming cost V 3 bases and J 6 bases, with 16 bases left between them. Written as DNA, the CDR3 is TGTGCCAGCAGCTCTTGGGGGGCGTCTAGCGAGCAGTACTTC. Residues: CASSSWGASSEQYF. The complete variable domain, with remaining parts taken from reference TRBV5-5 and TRBJ2-7, reads DAGVTQSPTHLIKTRGQQVTLRCSPISGHKSVSWYQQVLGQGPQFIFQYYEKEERGRGNFPDRFSARQFPNYSSELNVNALLLGDSALYLCASSSWGASSEQYFGPGTRLTVT.

This clonotype showed up just a few times. CDR3 in DNA: TGCAGCGTTGAAGATCGAGGGGGGTATGGCTACACCTTC. Translation gives CSVEDRGGYGYTF. V and J are TRBV29-1 and TRBJ1-2; D is perhaps TRBD1 (6 bases). From germline, CDR1 is SQVTM and CDR2 ANQGSEA. The V gene lost 0 bases and the J gene lost 5 bases, with 10 bases spanning the gap. The CDR3 covers 13 residues.

This chain connects TRBV6-1 to TRBJ1-5; D is unclear. Trimming removed 6 bases at V and 7 bases at J, with 13 bases between. CDR3 length equals 13 residues. Germline V gene sequence: CDR1 MNHNS, CDR2 SASEGT. This chain's CDR3 is CASSWQGRQPQHF. The CDR3 bases are TGTGCCAGCAGCTGGCAAGGAAGGCAGCCCCAGCATTTT.

This rearrangement joins TRBV4-2 to TRBJ1-5; the D is unclear. The CDR3 consists of 15 residues. The germline gives CDR1 LGHNA, CDR2 YNFKEQ. Trimming left V 2 bases short and J 2 bases short, with 10 bases between. DNA of the CDR3: TGTGCCAGCAGCCAAACCATAAGTGGCAATCAGCCCCAGCATTTT. Amino acid sequence: CASSQTISGNQPQHF.

The chain couples TRBV11-2 to TRBJ2-7; 7 nucleotides line up with TRBD2. This CDR3 has 14 amino acids. Germline V gene sequence: CDR1 SGHAT, CDR2 FQNNGV. V shed 8 bases, J shed 2 bases, and the junction held 9 bases outside the gene matches. The DNA of the CDR3 is TGTGCCAGCGGCTACCCTGGACTAGCCTACGAGCAGTACTTC. This sequence encodes CASGYPGLAYEQYF.

This clonotype was recorded once. CDR3 amino acids: CASRRDLEEYEQYF. In nucleotides, the CDR3 is TGTGCCAGCAGACGAGACCTGGAAGAATACGAGCAGTACTTC. The rearrangement joins TRBV5-4 to TRBJ2-7; D unclear. The CDR3 is made up of 14 amino acids. Germline V gene sequence: CDR1 SGHNT, CDR2 YYREEE (reference sequence). Trimming shortened V by 5 bases and J by 4 bases, and 16 bases separated the two germline ends.